This T cell receptor beta chain came from a study of T cells in Graves' hyperthyroidism and ophthalmopathy (dated by TCRdb to about 2019). As for the study more broadly: Peripheral blood samples were taken at the time of initial diagnosis, prior to any treatment. To identify distinguishing TCR V-J signatures, a discovery cohort of 90 to 100 patients was used, comprising 40 to 45 with Graves' ophthalmopathy and approximately 58 with stable Graves' hyperthyroidism. Whether ophthalmopathy could be predicted prospectively was tested in an independent validation cohort made up of approximately 19 hyperthyroidism patients plus 17 patients who later progressed to ophthalmopathy. The 85 to 100 discovery patients were randomly split 7:3 into training and test sets. Thyroid tissue and blood T-cell repertoires from six Graves' hyperthyroidism patients were also compared in the study. Following sampling, methimazole starting at 30 mg daily was given to hyperthyroidism patients, and high-dose intravenous methylprednisolone was given to ophthalmopathy patients. The paper describes TCR Vbeta CDR3 sequencing of 135 peripheral blood samples, made up of around 41 ophthalmopathy patients, more than 70 hyperthyroidism patients and about 17 progressor patients. Results and caveats for the whole study, not just this receptor: Ophthalmopathy was separated from stable hyperthyroidism by a 13 V-J signature model, with approximately 85% sensitivity and about 81% specificity obtained in cross-validation and 80%/75% obtained in testing. During validation, the model predicted progression to ophthalmopathy a median of roughly 7.1 months ahead of onset, with almost 71% sensitivity and 72% to 85% specificity. No statistical method was used to fix the sample size in advance, and group allocation was not hidden from the investigators. Most expanded thyroid clonotypes (frequency above 0.001) were also found in blood, which suggests that blood repertoires may mirror thyroid immune responses.

This clonotype was observed a few times. Its binding antigen is unknown. One end of the junction does not line up with germline, which may come from a read error. Hyperthyroidism patients were newly diagnosed, had a disease duration of under 2 months, and were aged 18 to 65 years. Any patient with an uncontrolled infection, another autoimmune disease, pregnancy or lactation was excluded. Clinical symptoms, serum thyroxine and TRAb, thyroid ultrasound, and orbital computed tomography formed the basis for the diagnoses. For progressor patients, blood was drawn at the first diagnosis of hyperthyroidism, before any ophthalmopathy symptoms had appeared. Ficoll-Paque density gradient centrifugation was used to isolate PBMCs from around 10 ml of fresh peripheral blood. Progressor patients were first diagnosed with Graves' hyperthyroidism and then developed ophthalmopathy during follow-up. Trizol reagent was used to extract total RNA, and RNA quality was then checked on an Agilent 2100 Bioanalyzer.

Including the terminal cysteine and phenylalanine, the CDR3 comprises 14 residues. Only the CDR3 part of the read is kept: 42 bases, read in frame from the first base. CDR1 and CDR2, per the germline V gene, are SNHLY and FYNNEI. Amplification of TCR beta CDR3 regions was carried out from RNA transcripts. The first round of RT-PCR for the TCR CDR3 was performed with the HTBI primer set and the Qiagen OneStep RT-PCR kit. Libraries were constructed in a second round of multiplex PCR, after which size selection and purification were carried out. Paired-end sequencing of the libraries was performed with 100 bp reads on an Illumina HiSeq2000. The study's own analysis went as follows. SOAPnuke was used to process the raw data, removing reads that contained adapters or uncalled bases, had a mean Phred below 15, or lacked an exact match to the constant primer or identifier. COPE v1.2.5 was used to merge high-quality paired reads, and clonotypes were defined as unique nucleotide sequences. MiTCR v1.1 was used to align clonotypes to the IMGT TRBV, TRBD and TRBJ reference segments. Analysis was restricted to V-J combinations with a frequency above 0.0001, which covered roughly 99% of repertoires. A TCS score was defined as the ratio of F50 (clonal expansion) to E x V (chaos), with BLOSUM62-based TCRdist applied between CDR3 peptides within each V-J. Welch's t-statistics and random forest reduced roughly 540 V-J features to roughly 13, which were used in a naive Bayes classifier (R e1071). TCRdb reprocessed the public reads (quality trimming at Q25 with fastp, clone calling with MiXCR) and kept in-frame beta chains. Rows are unified per CDR3 protein, each entry keeping the most common DNA and genes. The V and J calls shown here were made by TCRdb, not taken from the authors' results. The sample table records approximately 370,000 distinct CDR3 sequences; about 18% of these occur just once. Approximately 30% of the sample lies in the top ten.

Sequencing was performed on blood. This receptor was taken from a woman aged 30 to 39 with Graves' hyperthyroidism that later progressed to Graves' ophthalmopathy. This sequence uses TRBV2 and TRBJ2-2; the D gene is perhaps TRBD2, on 6 matching bases. The CDR3 sequence is CASSARGNTGGLFF. The nucleotides are TGTGCCAGCAGTGCTAGGGGTAACACCGGGGGGCTGTTTTTT.